These 4 T cell receptor beta chains were sequenced from one sample in a study of CD8 T cells in Susac syndrome. With random hexamers, reverse transcription was performed on about 0.45 to 1 ug of RNA. TCRdb redid the calling of the immunoSEQ multiplex PCR reads with MiXCR, one entry per CDR3 protein. Here the sample spans 170,000 or so distinct CDR3 sequences, approximately 94% being singletons. The sample comprised CD4+ T cells from PBMCs. These receptors were collected from a human donor with Susac syndrome.

V usage is TRBV29-1 and J usage is TRBJ1-1; no clear D gene. V shed 7 bases and J shed 1 base, with 13 bases lying between them. The length of the CDR3 is 13 residues. Germline assignment: CDR1 SQVTM and CDR2 ANQGSEA. The CDR3 sequence: CSAAGRTNTEAFF. In nucleotides, the CDR3 is TGCAGCGCTGCCGGACGGACGAACACTGAAGCTTTCTTT.

The gene calls are TRBV3-1 and TRBJ1-2; D not certain. Germline CDR1 reads LGHDT; CDR2 reads YNNKEL (reference sequence). Between the trimmed V and J ends, which lost 0 bases and 8 bases, there was a span of 10 bases. This CDR3 is built from 13 residues. CDR3 sequence: CASSQEKGRGYTF. The CDR3 nucleotides read TGTGCCAGCAGCCAAGAGAAGGGAAGAGGCTACACCTTC.

The genes are TRBV5-1 and TRBJ2-5, with 12 nucleotides matching TRBD2. The ends lost 4 bases at V and 2 bases at J; junction bases unmatched: 9. This CDR3 spans 17 amino acids. Germline CDR1 is SGHRS and CDR2 is YFSETQ. In nucleotides, the CDR3 is TGCGCCAGCAGCCAAATGCGGACTAGCGGGGAGCAAGAGACCCAGTACTTC. Amino acid sequence: CASSQMRTSGEQETQYF.

The rearrangement links TRBV18 to TRBJ1-5; maybe TRBD1 (5 bases). The germline V gene encodes CDR1 KGHSH and CDR2 LQKENI. The CDR3 spans 18 residues. Trimming took 6 bases from V and 9 from J, leaving 30 bases between them. CDR3 sequence: CASSLRDGRLNGGGPQHF. The CDR3, as DNA: TGTGCCAGCTCCCTCCGGGACGGCAGACTAAATGGGGGTGGGCCCCAGCATTTT.